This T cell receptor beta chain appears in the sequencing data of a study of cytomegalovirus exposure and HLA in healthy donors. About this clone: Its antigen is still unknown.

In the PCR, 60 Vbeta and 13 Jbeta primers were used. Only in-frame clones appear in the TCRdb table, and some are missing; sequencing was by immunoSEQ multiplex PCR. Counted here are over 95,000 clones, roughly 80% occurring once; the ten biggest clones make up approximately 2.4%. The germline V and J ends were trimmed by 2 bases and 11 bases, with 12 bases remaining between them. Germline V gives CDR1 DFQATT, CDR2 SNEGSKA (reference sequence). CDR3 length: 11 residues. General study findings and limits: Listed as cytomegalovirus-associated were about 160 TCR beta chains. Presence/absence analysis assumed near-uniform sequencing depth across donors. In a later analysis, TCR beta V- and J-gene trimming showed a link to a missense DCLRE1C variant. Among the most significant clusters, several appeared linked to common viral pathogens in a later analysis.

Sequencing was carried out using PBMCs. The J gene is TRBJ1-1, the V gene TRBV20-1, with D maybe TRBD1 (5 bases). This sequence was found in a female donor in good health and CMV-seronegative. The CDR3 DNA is TGCAGTGCTAGACAGGGTGATCGGGCTTTCTTT. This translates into CSARQGDRAFF.